The next 16 T cell receptor beta chains were all read from a single sample in a study of memory CD4+ T cells and cytomegalovirus serostatus (dated by TCRdb to about 2019). Single viable CD3+CD4+CD8-CD45RO+ cells were sorted as memory CD4+ T cells on a FACSAria II. Receptor amplification or capture employed the immunoSEQ multiplex PCR assay. TCRdb re-hosts the immuneACCESS table, in-frame sequences only. Its copies lack some clones; in the studies checked, an unresolved V gene accounts for under half of them, and the cause for the rest is not known. The sample profile shows about 75,000 clones; roughly 80% of them were found once. Roughly 2.6% of the sample is in the top ten clones. Sequences were obtained from memory CD4+ T cells from blood. These receptors originate from an adult in good health and CMV-seropositive.

In its sample, this clone was seen a few times. The chain has TRBV11-2 and TRBJ2-3, with D perhaps assigned TRBD1 or TRBD2 (6 bases each). V was cut by 3 bases and J by 2 bases, with 12 bases left in between. CDR3 length: 15 amino acids. Per the germline V gene, CDR1 is SGHAT and CDR2 is FQNNGV. CDR3 protein: CASSLTGLNTDTQYF. DNA for the CDR3: TGTGCCAGCAGCTTGACAGGACTAAACACAGATACGCAGTATTTT.

This clone was observed a few times. The chain joins TRBV5-1 to TRBJ2-5, with 7 nucleotides matching TRBD1. Per germline, CDR1 SGHRS and CDR2 YFSETQ. The CDR3 loop spans 12 amino acids. Unmatched junction bases numbered 5, after V lost 1 base and J lost 11 bases. CDR3 in amino acids: CASSLTGAPQYF. The CDR3 coding sequence is TGCGCCAGCAGCTTGACAGGGGCCCCACAGTACTTC.

The V and J genes are TRBV18 and TRBJ2-2; no clear D. Trimming removed 1 base at V and 0 bases at J, with 9 bases between. The CDR3 sequence is 16 residues long. Germline values: CDR1 KGHSH, CDR2 LQKENI. The CDR3 here is CASSPQQDANTGELFF. The CDR3 DNA reads TGTGCCAGCTCACCACAGCAGGACGCGAACACCGGGGAGCTGTTTTTT.

The chain carries TRBV28 and TRBJ2-3; TRBD2 aligns across 9 bases. Per the germline V gene, CDR1 is MDHEN and CDR2 is SYDVKM. This CDR3 is 17 amino acids long. Trimming took 1 base from V and 1 from J; bases not matched to a gene: 6. CDR3 nucleotides: TGTGCCAGCAGTTTATCGACTCCTAGCGGGGGCACAGATACGCAGTATTTT. Protein sequence: CASSLSTPSGGTDTQYF. Drawing the rest from reference TRBV28 and TRBJ2-3, the complete variable domain is DVKVTQSSRYLVKRTGEKVFLECVQDMDHENMFWYRQDPGLGLRLIYFSYDVKMKEKGDIPEGYSVSREKKERFSLILESASTNQTSMYLCASSLSTPSGGTDTQYFGPGTRLTVL.

The chain recombines TRBV7-9 with TRBJ2-7; 9 bases agree with TRBD2. Germline CDR1 is SEHNR and CDR2 is FQNEAQ (reference sequence). CDR3 length: 14 amino acids. Unmatched junction bases numbered 1, after V lost 2 bases and J lost 2 bases. DNA for the CDR3: TGTGCCAGCAGCTTATCTAGCGGGGCCTACGAGCAGTACTTC. The encoded protein is CASSLSSGAYEQYF.

As for this clone: The sample holds other DNA sequences that translate to the same CDR3. The chain links TRBV11-2 to TRBJ2-3; D is undetermined. Germline CDR1 and CDR2: SGHAT and FQNNGV. Trimming pared 5 bases from V and 4 bases from J, leaving 4 bases between. The CDR3 runs 11 residues. The CDR3 here is CASSLADTQYF. The CDR3 DNA sequence: TGTGCCAGCAGCCTGGCAGATACGCAGTATTTT.

The J gene is TRBJ1-4, the V gene TRBV27; weak D call: TRBD1 (5 bases). The CDR3 runs to 15 residues. CDR1 is MNHEY and CDR2 is SMNVEV in the germline V gene (reference sequence). Trimming took 5 bases from V and 0 from J, leaving 10 bases between them. The CDR3 nucleotides read TGTGCCAGCAGTAACCAGGGAGCAACTAATGAAAAACTGTTTTTT. As protein: CASSNQGATNEKLFF. The full variable domain, in which reference TRBV27 and TRBJ1-4 provide the parts outside the CDR3, is EAQVTQNPRYLITVTGKKLTVTCSQNMNHEYMSWYRQDPGLGLRQIYYSMNVEVTDKGDVPEGYKVSRKEKRNFPLILESPSPNQTSLYFCASSNQGATNEKLFFGSGTQLSVL.

CDR3 region: CASSGLAGFTDTQYF. The CDR3 DNA is TGTGCCAGCAGCGGACTAGCGGGGTTCACAGATACGCAGTATTTT. This chain uses TRBV28 with TRBJ2-3, with 12 bases lining up with TRBD2. This CDR3 contains 15 residues. The V gene's germline CDR1 is MDHEN and CDR2 SYDVKM. V shed 6 bases, J shed 2 bases, and the junction held 3 bases outside the gene matches.

The chain carries TRBV30 and TRBJ2-5; 11 positions agree with TRBD2. The germline CDR1 and CDR2 sequences are GTSNPN and SVGIG (reference sequence). The junction had 3 bases not matched to a gene; V was cut back by 2 bases and J by 1 base. CDR3 length equals 15 residues. The CDR3 reads CAWSRLAGIQETQYF. In DNA form, the CDR3 reads TGTGCCTGGAGTCGACTAGCGGGGATCCAAGAGACCCAGTACTTC. The whole variable domain, filled in from reference TRBV30 and TRBJ2-5, reads SQTIHQWPATLVQPVGSPLSLECTVEGTSNPNLYWYRQAAGRGLQLLFYSVGIGQISSEVPQNLSASRPQDRQFILSSKKLLLSDSGFYLCAWSRLAGIQETQYFGPGTRLLVL.

The chain has TRBV5-1 and TRBJ2-1; D call uncertain. Germline CDR1 and CDR2: SGHRS and YFSETQ. V dropped 0 bases and J dropped 12 bases, with 10 bases sitting between them. The CDR3 runs 12 residues. Here the CDR3 DNA reads TGCGCCAGCAGCTTGGGGGGTTTGGGGCAGTTCTTC. Translating gives CASSLGGLGQFF.

The chain is built from TRBV18 and TRBJ1-3, with D perhaps matching TRBD1 (5 bases). This CDR3 region has 15 residues. The V gene lost 2 bases and the J gene lost 0 bases, with 8 bases spanning the gap. The germline V gene encodes CDR1 KGHSH and CDR2 LQKENI. The CDR3 protein is CASSPDSSSGNTIYF. In nucleotides, the CDR3 is TGTGCCAGCTCACCAGACAGCTCCTCTGGAAACACCATATATTTT.

V is TRBV5-1 and J is TRBJ1-1; D is ambiguous. Trimming removed 0 bases from V and 8 bases from J, with 11 bases in between. The CDR3 has 13 residues. Germline V CDR1 and CDR2: SGHRS, YFSETQ. The CDR3 spells CASSLDANSEAFF. For the CDR3, the DNA is TGCGCCAGCAGCTTGGATGCTAACAGCGAAGCTTTCTTT.

This clone was seen once. This sequence joins TRBV12-2 and TRBJ1-3; the tabulated D call, TRBD1, remains unverified against the DNA. TRBV12-2 is reported as a pseudogene. This CDR3 spans 18 amino acids. The DNA of the CDR3 is TGTGCAAGTCGGTCCCTCCGGGACAGGGGGAATAAAGGAAACACCATATATTTT. Protein: CASRSLRDRGNKGNTIYF.

This sequence joins TRBV7-2 and TRBJ2-2; D unresolved. Trimming pared 2 bases from V and 4 bases from J, leaving 14 bases between. CDR3 size: 16 residues. Germline V gives CDR1 SGHTA, CDR2 FQGNSA. The CDR3 region has the DNA TGTGCCAGCAGCTTAATGTCCAGCTGGGGCACCGGGGAGCTGTTTTTT. Residues: CASSLMSSWGTGELFF.

The rearrangement links TRBV10-2 to TRBJ2-1; 9 nucleotides match TRBD2. V shed 5 bases, J shed 8 bases, and the junction held 10 bases outside the gene matches. Per germline, CDR1 WSHSY and CDR2 SAAADI. The CDR3 spans 15 residues. The CDR3 spells CASSPRAGGPDEQFF. The CDR3, as DNA: TGCGCCAGCAGTCCACGGGCGGGAGGGCCGGATGAGCAGTTCTTC.

This chain joins TRBV10-3 and TRBJ2-3; 9 bases fit TRBD1. The CDR3 is 19 residues long. V was pared by 2 bases and J by 6 bases, with 18 bases of the junction left unmatched. Per the germline V gene, CDR1 is ENHRY and CDR2 is SYGVKD. DNA for the CDR3: TGTGCCATCAGTGAGCTCCCCCCCAGGACAGGGGATAGACGGGATACGCAGTATTTT. This sequence encodes CAISELPPRTGDRRDTQYF.